This entry lists 13 T cell receptor beta chains sequenced from one sample in a study of CD8 T cells in Susac syndrome. Random hexamers were used to reverse transcribe the RNA input (roughly 0.5 to 1 ug). TCRdb recomputed calls from the immunoSEQ multiplex PCR reads with MiXCR, one row per CDR3 protein. The table includes just over 300,000 distinct CDR3 sequences, 92% detected once. Material: CD4+ T cells from PBMCs. These TCRs come from a human donor with multiple sclerosis.

Here the CDR3 reads CASSRTGLGSYEQYF. Here the CDR3 DNA reads TGCGCCAGCAGTCGGACGGGACTAGGCTCCTACGAGCAGTACTTC. The V and J genes are TRBV5-1 and TRBJ2-7; 8 bases fit TRBD2. Looked up from germline, CDR1 is SGHRS and CDR2 is YFSETQ. The CDR3 loop spans 15 amino acids. V shed 5 bases, J shed 0 bases, and the junction held 7 bases outside the gene matches.

The chain joins TRBV6-2 or TRBV6-3 to TRBJ2-5; D gene ambiguous. The CDR3 totals 13 residues. The V and J ends lost 5 bases and 4 bases respectively, with 11 bases between them. Looked up from germline, CDR1 is MNHEY and CDR2 is SVGEGT. CDR3 amino acids: CASSDMVGETQYF. The CDR3 nucleotides are TGTGCCAGCAGTGACATGGTGGGAGAGACCCAGTACTTC.

The chain is built from TRBV7-3 and TRBJ2-1; 9 bases agree with TRBD2. Per germline, CDR1 SGHTA and CDR2 FQGTGA. Trimming removed 1 base from V and 6 bases from J; junction bases left unmatched: 10. The CDR3 has 17 residues. For the CDR3, the DNA is TGTGCCAGCAGCTTAAATCTAGCGGGGAATACTGGCAATGAGCAGTTCTTC. This encodes CASSLNLAGNTGNEQFF.

This clonotype came up once. The V call is TRBV7-9, the J call TRBJ2-2; D gene unclear. Germline V gene data show CDR1 as SEHNR and CDR2 as FQNEAQ (reference sequence). The CDR3 consists of 13 residues. V was shortened by 1 base and J by 8 bases, with 8 bases between the two germline ends. CDR3 residues: CASSLDPLGELFF. The CDR3, as DNA: TGTGCCAGCAGCTTAGACCCCCTGGGGGAGCTGTTTTTT. Drawing the rest from reference TRBV7-9 and TRBJ2-2, the complete variable domain is DTGVSQNPRHKITKRGQNVTFRCDPISEHNRLYWYRQTLGQGPEFLTYFQNEAQLEKSRLLSDRFSAERPKGSFSTLEIQRTEQGDSAMYLCASSLDPLGELFFGEGSRLTVL.

This chain uses TRBV30 with TRBJ1-1; D not certain. The germline V gene has CDR1 GTSNPN and CDR2 SVGIG (reference sequence). This CDR3 has 13 residues. Trimming pared 0 bases from V and 11 bases from J, leaving 16 bases between. The CDR3 here is CAWSVHFGVGAFF. The CDR3 DNA is TGTGCCTGGAGTGTCCACTTCGGGGTCGGCGCTTTCTTT.

The chain is built from TRBV5-1 and TRBJ1-1; 9 positions match TRBD1. The CDR3 is 13 amino acids. J gave up 7 bases and V 0 bases, and 1 base lay outside the gene matches. The V gene's germline CDR1 is SGHRS and CDR2 YFSETQ. The CDR3 loop is CASSLGTGDEAFF. The CDR3 bases are TGCGCCAGCAGCTTGGGGACAGGGGATGAAGCTTTCTTT.

This chain uses TRBV3-1 with TRBJ2-5, with 7 bases identical to TRBD2. This CDR3 contains 15 residues. Germline CDR1 and CDR2: LGHDT and YNNKEL (reference sequence). J was trimmed by 3 bases and V by 0 bases; bases with no gene match: 4. CDR3 DNA: TGTGCCAGCAGCCAAGAGGAGCGGGGAGAAGAGACCCAGTACTTC. This encodes CASSQEERGEETQYF.

V usage is TRBV7-2 and J usage is TRBJ2-4; D unresolved. V was cut by 5 bases and J by 11 bases, with 10 bases left in between. The CDR3 runs to 11 residues. Germline assignment: CDR1 SGHTA and CDR2 FQGNSA. The CDR3, as DNA: TGTGCCAGCAGCCAAGGAACATTTCAGTACTTC. The encoded protein is CASSQGTFQYF. Full variable domain (rest looked up from reference TRBV7-2 and TRBJ2-4): GAGVSQSPSNKVTEKGKDVELRCDPISGHTALYWYRQSLGQGLEFLIYFQGNSAPDKSGLPSDRFSAERTGGSVSTLTIQRTQQEDSAVYLCASSQGTFQYFGAGTRLSVL.

CDR3 coding DNA: TGCAGCGTTAGCCAGGGTTTGAGTTTTGGCGGGGAGCTGTTTTTT. Protein: CSVSQGLSFGGELFF. This rearrangement joins TRBV29-1 to TRBJ2-2; TRBD1 might be the D (5 bases). Germline V gene sequence: CDR1 SQVTM, CDR2 ANQGSEA. V was trimmed by 5 bases and J by 7 bases, leaving 20 bases between them. This CDR3 is built from 15 residues.

V gene TRBV12-3 or TRBV12-4 combines with J gene TRBJ1-2; D is possibly TRBD1 (5 bases). This CDR3 has 14 residues. Between the trimmed V and J ends, which lost 4 bases and 4 bases, there was a span of 13 bases. CDR3 in DNA: TGTGCCAGCAGTTCCTCGGGGGTCGGCTATGGCTACACCTTC. Amino acids: CASSSSGVGYGYTF.

The chain links TRBV20-1 to TRBJ1-2; tentative D call: TRBD1 (5 bases). The CDR3 runs to 11 residues. The germline gives CDR1 DFQATT, CDR2 SNEGSKA (reference sequence). Between the trimmed V and J ends, which lost 7 bases and 5 bases, there was a span of 11 bases. CDR3 amino acids: CSGSGGYGYTF. CDR3 sequence (DNA): TGCAGTGGGTCGGGGGGATATGGCTACACCTTC.

The chain links TRBV5-1 to TRBJ2-3; D remains unclear. V lost 4 bases and J 0 bases, leaving 12 bases between the germline ends. This CDR3 region has 15 residues. Germline-derived CDR1 and CDR2 are SGHRS and YFSETQ. The CDR3 here is CASSATTSSTDTQYF. DNA for the CDR3: TGCGCCAGCAGCGCCACCACTTCGAGCACAGATACGCAGTATTTT.

The chain carries TRBV18 and TRBJ1-1, with 10 bases lining up with TRBD1. The J segment lost 7 bases and the V segment lost 3 bases, leaving 2 bases of the junction unmatched. CDR3 length: 13 amino acids. Germline assignment: CDR1 KGHSH and CDR2 LQKENI. The chain's CDR3 is CASSPRTGGEAFF. The CDR3 nucleotides read TGTGCCAGCTCACCCCGGACAGGGGGTGAAGCTTTCTTT.